The 11 T cell receptor beta chains below come from one sample, sequenced in a study of blood T cells in healthy people across ages. Together with a sample-barcoded 5' primer, a J-beta primer mix was included in a second PCR lasting about 7 to 11 cycles. Using its own MiXCR run on the 5' RACE reads, TCRdb lists one record per CDR3 protein. This sample has roughly 1.4 million distinct CDR3 sequences, with around 59% found just once. Sequences were obtained from blood. These receptors were collected from a man aged 18-30 years in good health.

This clonotype was detected only a few times. The genes are TRBV4-1 and TRBJ2-3; 7 positions agree with TRBD2. Germline CDR1 reads MGHRA; CDR2 reads YSYEKL. This CDR3 is 16 amino acids long. J gave up 0 bases and V 1 base, and 4 bases lay outside the gene matches. The CDR3 is CASSQGPAGSTDTQYF. The CDR3 bases are TGCGCCAGCAGCCAAGGCCCAGCGGGGAGCACAGATACGCAGTATTTT.

This clonotype was recorded only once. V is TRBV6-1 and J is TRBJ1-4; D call uncertain. The CDR3 totals 14 residues. Trimming cost V 6 bases and J 8 bases, with 16 bases left between them. Germline lookup yields CDR1 MNHNS and CDR2 SASEGT. For the CDR3, the DNA is TGTGCCAGCAGCCCCCTACTGTCGGGAGAAAAACTGTTTTTT. It specifies CASSPLLSGEKLFF.

This chain links TRBV27 with TRBJ1-5, with D possibly being TRBD1 (5 bases). This CDR3 has 14 residues. V dropped 6 bases and J dropped 9 bases, with 18 bases sitting between them. The V gene's germline CDR1 is MNHEY and CDR2 SMNVEV (reference sequence). CDR3 region: CASSSAGGVGPQHF. The CDR3 DNA reads TGTGCCAGCAGCTCAGCGGGGGGAGTAGGGCCCCAGCATTTT.

This clonotype showed up just a few times. V and J are TRBV29-1 and TRBJ2-1; 9 bases map to TRBD1. This CDR3 has 15 amino acids. CDR1 and CDR2 (germline): SQVTM, ANQGSEA. V dropped 1 base and J dropped 7; count of bases not matched to a gene: 8. The DNA for the CDR3 is TGCAGCGTTGAAGGTGACAGGGGGATGAGTAATGAGCAGTTCTTC. As protein: CSVEGDRGMSNEQFF.

In its sample, this clonotype was seen once. The V and J genes are TRBV6-5 and TRBJ2-1; D gene uncertain. The DNA end favors TRBJ2-7, so the J call may be wrong. The germline CDR1 and CDR2 sequences are MNHEY and SVGAGI. The length of the CDR3 is 13 residues. For the CDR3, the DNA is TGTGCCAGCAGCGCCGGGTCCCACAATGAGCAGTACTTC. Encoded protein: CASSAGSHNEQYF.

Only one count was recorded for this clonotype. This sequence joins TRBV20-1 and TRBJ2-4; TRBD1 aligns across 10 bases. The assigned J gene may be wrong: the sequence end matches TRBJ2-7 better. This CDR3 contains 13 residues. CDR1 and CDR2 from the germline V gene are DFQATT and SNEGSKA (reference sequence). The CDR3 is CSADGQGAYEQYF. The DNA for the CDR3 is TGCAGTGCGGACGGACAGGGGGCCTACGAGCAGTACTTC.

This rearrangement joins TRBV20-1 to TRBJ2-2, with 7 bases fitting TRBD2. V lost 6 bases to trimming and J lost 1 base; unmatched junction nucleotides: 8. The CDR3 length is 15 residues. Germline V gene lookup returns CDR1 DFQATT and CDR2 SNEGSKA (reference sequence). CDR3 bases: TGCAGTGCCCCGTCCCGGGGGGAGAACACCGGGGAGCTGTTTTTT. Amino acids: CSAPSRGENTGELFF.

The chain uses TRBV7-9 and TRBJ1-5; D is possibly TRBD1 (6 bases). CDR3 length equals 14 residues. CDR1 and CDR2 from the germline V gene are SEHNR and FQNEAQ (reference sequence). V lost 5 bases and J 6 bases, leaving 14 bases between the germline ends. Here the CDR3 DNA reads TGTGCCAGCAGCCGGGCAGGGGACGGTCAGCCCCAGCATTTT. Translation: CASSRAGDGQPQHF. Full variable domain (missing parts from reference TRBV7-9 and TRBJ1-5): DTGVSQNPRHKITKRGQNVTFRCDPISEHNRLYWYRQTLGQGPEFLTYFQNEAQLEKSRLLSDRFSAERPKGSFSTLEIQRTEQGDSAMYLCASSRAGDGQPQHFGDGTRLSIL.

The chain recombines TRBV27 with TRBJ2-1, with D uncertain. Deletions cut 6 bases from V and 9 bases from J, with 18 bases between. The CDR3 has 14 amino acids. From germline, CDR1 is MNHEY and CDR2 SMNVEV (reference sequence). The DNA for the CDR3 is TGTGCCAGCAGGTATGGGCCCTCTCGCGGTGAGCAGTTCTTC. This codes for CASRYGPSRGEQFF.

The chain couples TRBV6-5 to TRBJ2-3; 9 bases map to TRBD1. Losses at the gene ends were 7 bases for V and 4 bases for J; bases not matched to a gene: 3. Germline V lookup: CDR1 MNHEY, CDR2 SVGAGI. This CDR3 is built from 13 residues. The CDR3 DNA sequence: TGTGCCAGCAAGGGACAGGGCCCAGATACGCAGTATTTT. This translates into CASKGQGPDTQYF.

This clonotype was detected a few times. The chain is built from TRBV4-2 and TRBJ2-1; TRBD2 might be the D (7 bases). The ends were cut back, 5 bases at V and 14 bases at J, with 16 bases in the middle. The CDR3 is 12 amino acids. Germline V gives CDR1 LGHNA, CDR2 YNFKEQ. The CDR3 nucleotides are TGTGCCAGCAGCTCCGAGGGGGGGCCGAAGTTCTTC. It specifies CASSSEGGPKFF.